The 5 T cell receptor beta chains below were found in one sample sequenced in a study of blood T cells in healthy people across ages. The second PCR ran about 6 to 12 cycles with a sample-barcoded 5' primer and J-beta primers. MiXCR, applied by TCRdb to the 5' RACE reads, yields one record per CDR3 protein. There are fewer than 800,000 distinct CDR3 sequences in the sample; approximately 29% occur only once, and 15% lies in the top ten. What was sequenced was blood. The receptors here all came from an elderly woman in good health.

Points on this clonotype: At one end, the junction sequence differs from germline, possibly due to a read error. The chain uses TRBV7-2 and TRBJ2-5; D gene ambiguous. The length of the CDR3 is 13 residues. Germline values: CDR1 SGHTA, CDR2 FQGNSA. The CDR3 loop reads CASSLLAKEAQYF. The CDR3 coding sequence is TGTGCCAGCAGCTTACTCGCGAAAGAGGCCCAGTACTTC.

This clonotype has a count of ten or more. This sequence joins TRBV12-3 or TRBV12-4 and TRBJ2-3; D may be TRBD1 (6 bases). This CDR3 spans 12 amino acids. Trimming removed 5 bases from V and 4 bases from J, with 7 bases in between. CDR3 sequence (DNA): TGTGCCAGCAGTCGGACAGCAGATACGCAGTATTTT. Translation gives CASSRTADTQYF.

This clonotype has a count of ten or more. This rearrangement joins TRBV20-1 to TRBJ2-7, with D maybe TRBD1 (6 bases). Germline CDR1 and CDR2: DFQATT and SNEGSKA (reference sequence). The CDR3 runs 12 residues. V lost 6 bases and J 1 base, leaving 10 bases between the germline ends. The CDR3 protein is CSARQDSYEQYF. In DNA form, the CDR3 reads TGCAGTGCAAGACAGGATTCCTACGAGCAGTACTTC.

In this sample, this clonotype turned up a few times. V is TRBV28 and J is TRBJ1-1, with 11 bases lining up with TRBD1. With V trimmed by 5 bases and J by 3 bases, 5 bases remained unmatched. Germline lookup yields CDR1 MDHEN and CDR2 SYDVKM. This CDR3 spans 15 amino acids. As DNA, the CDR3 is TGTGCCAGCAGTACCCGGGACAGGGGGTACACTGAAGCTTTCTTT. Translating gives CASSTRDRGYTEAFF.

Details on this clonotype: A much larger clone differs by one base, so this may be a read error. The chain joins TRBV4-3 to TRBJ2-5; 10 bases line up with TRBD2. This CDR3 is built from 19 residues. V lost 0 bases, J lost 4 bases, and 14 bases stayed unmatched. Looked up from germline, CDR1 is LGHNA and CDR2 is YSLEER. CDR3 in amino acids: CASSQDGGSGGMGGETQYF. DNA of the CDR3: TGCGCCAGCAGCCAAGATGGTGGTAGCGGGGGGATGGGTGGAGAGACCCAGTACTTC.